The 12 T cell receptor beta chains below all came from one sample that was sequenced in a study of T cells expressing NK-cell markers. TCRdb re-called the 5' RACE reads, yielding one record per CDR3 amino acid sequence without DNA. This table holds 350,000 to 400,000 distinct CDR3 sequences. Sequencing used blood T cells: a sorted CD56 or NKG2C T cell subset, CD4+ or CD8+ T cells, or bulk PBMC T cells (not recorded which). Receptors originate from a woman aged 45-60 years in good health.

The V call is TRBV20-1, the J call TRBJ1-5; TCRdb outputs TRBD1, but without DNA this stays unchecked. CDR1 and CDR2 from the germline V gene are DFQATT and SNEGSKA (reference sequence). The CDR3 consists of 14 residues. The CDR3 is CSARDWGYNQPQHF.

The genes are TRBV18 and TRBJ1-4; TCRdb's D gene call, TRBD1, goes unchecked for lack of DNA. The CDR3 has 14 residues. CDR1 is KGHSH, CDR2 LQKENI, per germline. CDR3: CASSTGMRGEKLFF.

The chain links TRBV30 to TRBJ2-2. CDR3 size: 15 residues. The V gene's germline CDR1 is GTSNPN and CDR2 SVGIG (reference sequence). The CDR3 loop is CAWSVGVLGTGELFF.

The gene calls are TRBV4-1 and TRBJ1-5. Looked up from germline, CDR1 is MGHRA and CDR2 is YSYEKL. This CDR3 has 15 residues. The CDR3 loop is CASSLTGTAGEPQHF.

The CDR3 reads CATSDPTGLAGVHQETQYF. The chain links TRBV24-1 to TRBJ2-5; the TRBD2 assignment by TCRdb is unverifiable without DNA. This CDR3 has 19 amino acids. CDR1 KGHDR and CDR2 SFDVKD come from the germline V gene.

The gene calls are TRBV6-2 or TRBV6-3 and TRBJ1-2. The CDR3 is 11 residues long. The germline gives CDR1 MNHEY, CDR2 SVGEGT. CDR3: CASRDLYGYTF.

The rearrangement uses TRBV12-3 or TRBV12-4 and TRBJ2-1; checking the TCRdb D call of TRBD2 is not possible without DNA. The length of the CDR3 is 13 residues. CDR3 sequence reads: CATNADGRNEQFF.

The chain carries TRBV12-3 or TRBV12-4 and TRBJ1-1; TCRdb's D call of TRBD1 is untestable without DNA. The CDR3 length is 11 residues. The CDR3 loop reads CASSFGGLAFF.

The rearrangement links TRBV5-1 to TRBJ2-3; TCRdb's D gene call, TRBD1, goes unchecked for lack of DNA. Germline V gene sequence: CDR1 SGHRS, CDR2 YFSETQ. CDR3 length: 17 residues. CDR3 sequence reads: CASSLEMAGAGTDTQYF.

The CDR3 here is CAISVGLAGTGSYNEQFF. This chain connects TRBV10-3 to TRBJ2-1; TCRdb outputs TRBD2, but without DNA this stays unchecked. Germline CDR1 is ENHRY and CDR2 is SYGVKD. This CDR3 has 18 amino acids.

The chain carries TRBV3-1 and TRBJ2-3; the TRBD1 assignment by TCRdb is unverifiable without DNA. Per germline, CDR1 LGHDT and CDR2 YNNKEL (reference sequence). The CDR3 covers 13 residues. The CDR3 here is CASSQAGPDTQYF.

The chain recombines TRBV5-1 with TRBJ2-5; TCRdb proposes TRBD1, but this gene call is untestable without DNA. The CDR3 length is 16 residues. Germline CDR1 SGHRS, CDR2 YFSETQ. The CDR3 loop is CASSLPRTGARETQYF.